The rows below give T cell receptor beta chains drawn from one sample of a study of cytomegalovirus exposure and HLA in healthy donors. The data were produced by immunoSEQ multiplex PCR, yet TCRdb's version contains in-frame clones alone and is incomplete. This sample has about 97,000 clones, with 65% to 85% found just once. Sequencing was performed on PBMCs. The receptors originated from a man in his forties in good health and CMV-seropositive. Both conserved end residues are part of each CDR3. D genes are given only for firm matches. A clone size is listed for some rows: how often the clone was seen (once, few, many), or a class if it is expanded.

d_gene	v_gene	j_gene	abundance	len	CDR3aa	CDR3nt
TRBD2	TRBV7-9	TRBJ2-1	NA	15	CSSSFNWRGYNEQFF	TGTTCCAGCAGCTTTAATTGGCGGGGGTACAATGAGCAGTTCTTC
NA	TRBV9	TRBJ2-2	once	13	CASSVDRLGGLFF	TGTGCCAGCAGCGTCGACAGGTTGGGTGGGCTGTTTTTT
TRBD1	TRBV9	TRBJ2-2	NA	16	CASSISGGHGTGELFF	TGTGCCAGCAGCATCTCAGGGGGCCATGGCACCGGGGAGCTGTTTTTT
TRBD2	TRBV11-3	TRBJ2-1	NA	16	CASSPEGSGGTNEQFF	TGTGCCAGCAGCCCCGAGGGTAGCGGGGGGACCAATGAGCAGTTCTTC
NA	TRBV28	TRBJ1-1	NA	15	CASSSQGAPNTEAFF	TGTGCCAGCAGTTCCCAGGGCGCCCCCAACACTGAAGCTTTCTTT
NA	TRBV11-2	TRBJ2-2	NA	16	CASSPAGGLNTGELFF	TGTGCCAGCAGCCCTGCCGGAGGGCTGAACACCGGGGAGCTGTTTTTT
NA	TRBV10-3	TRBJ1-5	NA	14	CAISETQGGQPQHF	TGTGCCATCAGCGAAACACAGGGCGGTCAGCCCCAGCATTTT
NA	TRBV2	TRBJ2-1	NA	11	CASGSYNEQFF	TGTGCCAGCGGCAGCTACAATGAGCAGTTCTTC
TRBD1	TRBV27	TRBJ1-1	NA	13	CASSLSLGGTGFF	TGTGCCAGCAGTTTATCATTAGGGGGGACAGGCTTCTTT
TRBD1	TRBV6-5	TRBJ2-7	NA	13	CASRRDRDYEQYF	TGTGCCAGCAGGAGGGACAGGGACTACGAGCAGTACTTC
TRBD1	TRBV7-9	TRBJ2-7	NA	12	CASSADRSEQYF	TGTGCCAGCAGCGCGGACAGGTCCGAGCAGTACTTC
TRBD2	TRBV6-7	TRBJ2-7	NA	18	CASSSSPGLAGGPHEQYF	TGTGCCAGCAGCTCTAGCCCGGGACTAGCGGGGGGGCCCCACGAGCAGTACTTC
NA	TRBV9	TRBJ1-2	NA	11	CASSRSGGYTF	TGTGCCAGCAGCCGGAGCGGTGGCTACACCTTC
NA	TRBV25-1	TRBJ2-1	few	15	CASSAPGRGYNEQFF	TGTGCCAGCAGTGCCCCAGGGAGGGGGTACAATGAGCAGTTCTTC
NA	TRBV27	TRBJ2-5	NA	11	CASSFSETQYF	TGTGCCAGCAGTTTCTCCGAGACCCAGTACTTC
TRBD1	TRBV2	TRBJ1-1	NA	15	CASRQGQPMNTEAFF	TGTGCCAGCAGACAGGGACAGCCCATGAACACTGAAGCTTTCTTT
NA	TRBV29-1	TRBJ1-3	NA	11	CTGVEGNTIYF	TGCACCGGAGTGGAGGGAAACACCATATATTTT
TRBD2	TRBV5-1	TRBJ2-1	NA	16	CASSSGLAGSYNEQFF	TGCGCCAGCAGCTCGGGACTAGCGGGTTCCTACAATGAGCAGTTCTTC
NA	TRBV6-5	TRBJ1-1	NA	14	CASSYSGGGTEAFF	TGTGCCAGCAGTTACTCTGGGGGAGGCACTGAAGCTTTCTTT
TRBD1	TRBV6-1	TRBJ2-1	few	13	CASSPLSGQGPIF	TGTGCCAGCAGTCCCCTATCGGGACAGGGCCCGATCTTC
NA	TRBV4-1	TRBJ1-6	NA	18	CASSQGSPRSSYNSPLHF	TGCGCCAGCAGCCAAGGCAGCCCTAGGAGCTCCTATAATTCACCCCTCCACTTT
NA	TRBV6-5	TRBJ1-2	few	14	CASSETAGPAGYTF	TGTGCCAGCAGTGAAACGGCGGGCCCGGCGGGCTACACCTTC
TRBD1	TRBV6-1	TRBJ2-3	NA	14	CASSAGTVEDTQYF	TGTGCCAGCAGCGCTGGGACAGTCGAAGATACGCAGTATTTT
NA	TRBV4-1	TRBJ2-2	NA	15	CASSQGGLNTGELFF	TGCGCCAGCAGCCAAGGGGGGCTGAACACCGGGGAGCTGTTTTTT
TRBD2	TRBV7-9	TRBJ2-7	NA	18	CASSYGRGSGKKVHEQYF	TGTGCCAGCAGCTATGGGAGGGGAAGCGGGAAGAAGGTCCACGAGCAGTACTTC
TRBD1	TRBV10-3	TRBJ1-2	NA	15	CAISELRQGDYGYTF	TGTGCCATCAGTGAGCTGAGACAGGGAGACTATGGCTACACCTTC
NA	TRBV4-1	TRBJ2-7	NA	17	CASSQAPGGSGAYEQYF	TGCGCCAGCAGCCAAGCTCCCGGAGGTAGCGGAGCCTACGAGCAGTACTTC
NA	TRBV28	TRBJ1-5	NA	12	CASSFGGQPQHF	TGTGCCAGCAGTTTTGGGGGCCAGCCCCAGCATTTT
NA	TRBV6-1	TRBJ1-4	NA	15	CASSEIQGTNEKLFF	TGTGCCAGCAGTGAAATTCAGGGTACTAATGAAAAACTGTTTTTT
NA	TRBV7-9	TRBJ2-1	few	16	CASSLTGTRSYNEQFF	TGTGCCAGCAGCCTGACCGGGACACGCTCCTACAATGAGCAGTTCTTC
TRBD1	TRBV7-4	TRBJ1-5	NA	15	CASSFLDRGDQPQHF	TGTGCCAGCAGCTTCTTGGACAGGGGGGACCAGCCCCAGCATTTT
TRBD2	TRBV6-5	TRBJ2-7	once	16	CASSYYWTSGSHEQYF	TGTGCCAGCAGTTACTACTGGACTAGCGGTTCCCACGAGCAGTACTTC
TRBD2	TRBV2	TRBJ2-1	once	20	CASLENEGLAAPSFYNEQFF	TGTGCCAGCTTGGAAAACGAGGGACTAGCGGCCCCCAGTTTCTATAATGAGCAGTTCTTC